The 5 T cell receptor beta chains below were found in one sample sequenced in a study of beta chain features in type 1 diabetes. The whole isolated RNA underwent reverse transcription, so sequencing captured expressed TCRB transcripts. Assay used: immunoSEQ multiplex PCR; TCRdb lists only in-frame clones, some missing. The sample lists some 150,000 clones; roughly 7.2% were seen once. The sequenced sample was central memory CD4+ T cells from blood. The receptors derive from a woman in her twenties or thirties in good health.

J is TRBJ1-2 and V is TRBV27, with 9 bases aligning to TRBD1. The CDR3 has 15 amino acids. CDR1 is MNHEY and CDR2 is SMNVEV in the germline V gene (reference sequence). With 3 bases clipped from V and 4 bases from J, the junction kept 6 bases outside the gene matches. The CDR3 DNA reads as TGTGCCAGCAGTTTCCTGACAGGGGGAACCTATGGCTACACCTTC. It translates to CASSFLTGGTYGYTF.

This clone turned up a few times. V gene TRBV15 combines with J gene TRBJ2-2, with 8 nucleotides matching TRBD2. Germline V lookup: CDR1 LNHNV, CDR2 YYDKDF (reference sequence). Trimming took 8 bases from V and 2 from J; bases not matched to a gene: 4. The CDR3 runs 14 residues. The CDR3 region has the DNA TGTGCCACCGCGGGAGGCCCCAACACCGGGGAGCTGTTTTTT. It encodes CATAGGPNTGELFF.

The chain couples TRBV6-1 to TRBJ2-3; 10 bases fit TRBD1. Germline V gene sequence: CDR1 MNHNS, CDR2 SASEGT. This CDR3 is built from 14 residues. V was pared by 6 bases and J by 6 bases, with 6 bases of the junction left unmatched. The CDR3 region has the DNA TGTGCCAGCAGACCGGGACAGGGGATGGATACGCAGTATTTT. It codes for CASRPGQGMDTQYF.

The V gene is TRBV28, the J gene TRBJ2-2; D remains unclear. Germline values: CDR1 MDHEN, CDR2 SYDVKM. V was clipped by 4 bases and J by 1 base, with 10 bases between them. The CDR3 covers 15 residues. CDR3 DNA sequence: TGTGCCAGCAGTTCCGGGTTATTGAACACCGGGGAGCTGTTTTTT. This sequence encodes CASSSGLLNTGELFF.

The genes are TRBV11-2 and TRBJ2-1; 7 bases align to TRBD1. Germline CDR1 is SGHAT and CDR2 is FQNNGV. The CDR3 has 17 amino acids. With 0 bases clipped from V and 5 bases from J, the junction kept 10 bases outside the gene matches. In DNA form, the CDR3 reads TGTGCCAGCAGCTTAGATCAGGGACAGCAAGGCGACAATGAGCAGTTCTTC. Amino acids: CASSLDQGQQGDNEQFF. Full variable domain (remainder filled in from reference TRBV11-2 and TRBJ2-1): EAGVAQSPRYKIIEKRQSVAFWCNPISGHATLYWYQQILGQGPKLLIQFQNNGVVDDSQLPKDRFSAERLKGVDSTLKIQPAKLEDSAVYLCASSLDQGQQGDNEQFFGPGTRLTVL.